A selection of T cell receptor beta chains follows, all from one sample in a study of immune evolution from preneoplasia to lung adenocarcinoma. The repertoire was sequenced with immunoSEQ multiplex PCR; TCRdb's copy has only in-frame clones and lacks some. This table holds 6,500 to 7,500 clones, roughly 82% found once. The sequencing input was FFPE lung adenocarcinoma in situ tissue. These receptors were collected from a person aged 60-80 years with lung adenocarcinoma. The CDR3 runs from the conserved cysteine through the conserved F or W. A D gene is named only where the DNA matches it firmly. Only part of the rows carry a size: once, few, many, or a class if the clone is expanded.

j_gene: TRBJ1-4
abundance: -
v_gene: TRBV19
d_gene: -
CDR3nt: TGTGCCAGTAGTGATTTGAGAGCAACTAATGAAAAACTGTTTTTT
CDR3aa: CASSDLRATNEKLFF

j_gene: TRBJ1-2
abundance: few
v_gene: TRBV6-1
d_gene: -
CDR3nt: TGTGCCAGCAGTGAAGCTAATGCAGGTGGAAACTATGGCTACACCTTC
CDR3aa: CASSEANAGGNYGYTF

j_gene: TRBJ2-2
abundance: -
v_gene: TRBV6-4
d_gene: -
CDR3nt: TGTGCCAGCAGTGAACGCTCCACCGGGGAGCTGTTTTTT
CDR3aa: CASSERSTGELFF

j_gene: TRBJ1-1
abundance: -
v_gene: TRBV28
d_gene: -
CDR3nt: TGTGCCAGCAGTTTATCTAACACTGAAGCTTTCTTT
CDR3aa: CASSLSNTEAFF

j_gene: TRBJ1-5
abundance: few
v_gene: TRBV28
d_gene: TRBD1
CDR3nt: TGTGCCAGCAGTTTAGAGGGGGCCTATCAGCCCCAGCATTTT
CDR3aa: CASSLEGAYQPQHF

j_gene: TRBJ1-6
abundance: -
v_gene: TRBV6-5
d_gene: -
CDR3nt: TGTGCCAGCAGCCCAACGACGGAGTATAATTCACCCCTCCACTTT
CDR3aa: CASSPTTEYNSPLHF

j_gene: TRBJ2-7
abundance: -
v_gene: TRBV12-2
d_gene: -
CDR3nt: TGTGCAAGTCGCTTATGCCCTGGACTAGCGGGCTCCTACGAGCAGTACTTC
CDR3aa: CASRLCPGLAGSYEQYF

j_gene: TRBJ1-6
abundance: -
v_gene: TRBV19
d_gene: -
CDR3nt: TGTGCCAGTAGTCTGGGGGCGGTTTCACCCCTCCACTTT
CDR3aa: CASSLGAVSPLHF

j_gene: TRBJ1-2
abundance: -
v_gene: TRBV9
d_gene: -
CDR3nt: TGTGCCAGCAGCGTAGAGAGGGGGGCCGAGTATGGCTACACCTTC
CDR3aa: CASSVERGAEYGYTF

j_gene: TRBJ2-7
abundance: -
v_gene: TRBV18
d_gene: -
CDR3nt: TGTGCCAGCTCACCTGACTTGGGGTACGAGCAGTACTTC
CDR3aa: CASSPDLGYEQYF

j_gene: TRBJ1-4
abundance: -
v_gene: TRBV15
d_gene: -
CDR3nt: TGTGCCACCAGCAGAGATACGGCCCTCGTAGAAAAACTGTTTTTT
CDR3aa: CATSRDTALVEKLFF

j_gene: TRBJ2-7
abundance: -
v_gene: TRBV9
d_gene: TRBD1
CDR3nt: TGTGCCAGCGCGTTTGGGACAGGCGGACTCGAGCAGTACTTC
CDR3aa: CASAFGTGGLEQYF

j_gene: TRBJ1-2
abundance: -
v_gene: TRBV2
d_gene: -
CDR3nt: TGTGCCAGCAGTGACAGGGGTTACGGCTACACCTTC
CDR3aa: CASSDRGYGYTF

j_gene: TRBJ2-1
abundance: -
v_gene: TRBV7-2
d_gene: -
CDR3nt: TGTGCCAGCAGCTTAGTGGGGGGCCAGAATGAGCAGTTCTTC
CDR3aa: CASSLVGGQNEQFF

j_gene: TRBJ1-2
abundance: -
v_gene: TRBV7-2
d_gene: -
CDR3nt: TGTGCCAGCAGCTTAACCTTCTATGGCTACACCTTC
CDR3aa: CASSLTFYGYTF

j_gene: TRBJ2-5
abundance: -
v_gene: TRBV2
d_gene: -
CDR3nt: TGTGCCAGCACTGAGGAGGGAGAGACCCAGTACTTC
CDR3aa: CASTEEGETQYF

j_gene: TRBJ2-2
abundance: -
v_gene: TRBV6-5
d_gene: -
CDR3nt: TGTGCCAGCAGTTACCAGGGTTTGACCGGGGAGCTGTTTTTT
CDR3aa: CASSYQGLTGELFF

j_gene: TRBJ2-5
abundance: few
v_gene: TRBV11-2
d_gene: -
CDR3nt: TGTGCCAGCAGCTTAACTGGGGAGACCCAGTACTTC
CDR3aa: CASSLTGETQYF

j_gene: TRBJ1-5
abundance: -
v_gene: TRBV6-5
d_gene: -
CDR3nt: TGTGCCAGCAGTTACTCTACAGGGTCGGATCAGCCCCAGCATTTT
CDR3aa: CASSYSTGSDQPQHF

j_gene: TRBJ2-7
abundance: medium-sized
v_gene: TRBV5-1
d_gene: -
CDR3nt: TGCGCCAGCAGCTTGGAAGGGGCGCCTAGCTCCTACGAGCAGTACTTC
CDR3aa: CASSLEGAPSSYEQYF

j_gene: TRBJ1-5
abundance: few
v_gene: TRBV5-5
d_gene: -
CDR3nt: TGTGCCAGCAGCGCGGACAGCGGGGAACAGCCCCAGCATTTT
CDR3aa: CASSADSGEQPQHF

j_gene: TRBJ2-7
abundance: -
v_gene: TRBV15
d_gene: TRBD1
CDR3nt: TGTGCCACCAGCAGAGGACAGGGGGCCTACGAGCAGTACTTC
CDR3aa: CATSRGQGAYEQYF

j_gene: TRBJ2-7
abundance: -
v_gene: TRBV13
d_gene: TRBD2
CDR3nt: TGTGCCAGCAGCTTAGAGAGCGGGGGGGCCGCTTACGAGCAGTACTTC
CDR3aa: CASSLESGGAAYEQYF

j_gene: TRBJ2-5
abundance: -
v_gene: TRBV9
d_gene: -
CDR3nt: TGTGCCAGCAGCGTAGGGATTCTAAACCAAGAGACCCAGTACTTC
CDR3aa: CASSVGILNQETQYF

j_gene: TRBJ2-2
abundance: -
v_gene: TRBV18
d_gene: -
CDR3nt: TGTGCCAGCTCACCACCGTCGAAGGGACGGGACGGGGAGCTGTTTTTT
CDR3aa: CASSPPSKGRDGELFF

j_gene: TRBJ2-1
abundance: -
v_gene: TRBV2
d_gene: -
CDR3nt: TGTGCCAGCAGACAAAGGGACTCTCTCTATGAGCAGTTCTTC
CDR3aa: CASRQRDSLYEQFF

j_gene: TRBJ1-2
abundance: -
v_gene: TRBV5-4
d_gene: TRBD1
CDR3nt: TGTGCCAGCAGCTTGGGGGGGCCTGGACAGGCAAACTATGGCTACACCTTC
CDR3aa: CASSLGGPGQANYGYTF

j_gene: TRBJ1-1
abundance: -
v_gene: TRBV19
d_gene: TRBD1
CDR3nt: TGTGCCAGTATCAACGACAGGGCGAACACTGAAGCTTTCTTT
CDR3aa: CASINDRANTEAFF

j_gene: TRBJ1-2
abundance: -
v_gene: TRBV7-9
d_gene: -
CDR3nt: TGTGCCAGCAGCACCGAGCATGGGGGGAGCATCTATGGCTACACCTTC
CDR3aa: CASSTEHGGSIYGYTF

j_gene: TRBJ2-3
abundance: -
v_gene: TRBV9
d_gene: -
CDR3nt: TGTGCCAGCAGCACCTCCGGGACCAGCACAGATACGCAGTATTTT
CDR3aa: CASSTSGTSTDTQYF

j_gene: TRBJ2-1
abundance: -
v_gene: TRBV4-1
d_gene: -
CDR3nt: TGCGCCAGCAGCCAAGACCTGGCCAGGTTCAATGAGCAGTTCTTC
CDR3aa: CASSQDLARFNEQFF

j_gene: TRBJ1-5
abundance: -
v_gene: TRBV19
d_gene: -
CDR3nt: TGTGCCAGTATGAGCGTGACAGTCGGGAGCAATCAGCCCCAGCATTTT
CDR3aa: CASMSVTVGSNQPQHF

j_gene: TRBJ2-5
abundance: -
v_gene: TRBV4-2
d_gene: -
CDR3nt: TGTGCCAGCAGCCAAGATCCGAGTGAGACCCAGTACTTC
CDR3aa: CASSQDPSETQYF

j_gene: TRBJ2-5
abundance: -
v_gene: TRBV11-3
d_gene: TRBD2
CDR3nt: TGTGCCAGCAGCTTAGGAGGGTGGGGGGGCCAAGAGACCCAGTACTTC
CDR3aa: CASSLGGWGGQETQYF

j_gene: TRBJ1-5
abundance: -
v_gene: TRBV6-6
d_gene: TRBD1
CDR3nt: TGTGCCAGCAGCCCTACAGGGGGGCGAGGCAATCAGCCCCAGCATTTT
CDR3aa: CASSPTGGRGNQPQHF

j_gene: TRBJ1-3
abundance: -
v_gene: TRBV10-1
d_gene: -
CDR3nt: TGCGCCAGCACCAGGATTAGAGGAAACACCATATATTTT
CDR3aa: CASTRIRGNTIYF

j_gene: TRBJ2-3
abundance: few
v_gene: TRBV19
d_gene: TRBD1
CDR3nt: TGTGCCAGTAGCCGAAGGGGGGACAGGCCCACAGATACGCAGTATTTT
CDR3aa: CASSRRGDRPTDTQYF

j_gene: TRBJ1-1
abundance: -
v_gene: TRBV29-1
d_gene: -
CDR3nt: TGCAGCGCCTTTCAAGACACTGAAGCTTTCTTT
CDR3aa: CSAFQDTEAFF

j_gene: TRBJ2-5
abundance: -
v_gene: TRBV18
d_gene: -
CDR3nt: TGTGCCAGCTCGCTGACAGAGCAAGAGACCCAGTACTTC
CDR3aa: CASSLTEQETQYF

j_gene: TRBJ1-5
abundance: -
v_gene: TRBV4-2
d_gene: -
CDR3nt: TGTGCCAGCAGCCAAGAGGATTTAGGGTCTCAGCCCCAGCATTTT
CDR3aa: CASSQEDLGSQPQHF

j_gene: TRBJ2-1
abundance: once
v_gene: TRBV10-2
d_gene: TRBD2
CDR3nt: TGCGCCAGCAGCGAGAGCGGGGGATTCTACAATGAGCAGTTCTTC
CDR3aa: CASSESGGFYNEQFF

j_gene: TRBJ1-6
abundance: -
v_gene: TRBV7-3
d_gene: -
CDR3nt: TGTGCCAGCAGCTTAGGGGGCGCCTATAATTCACCCCTCCACTTT
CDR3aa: CASSLGGAYNSPLHF

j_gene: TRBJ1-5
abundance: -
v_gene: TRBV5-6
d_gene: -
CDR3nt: TGTGCCAGCAGCTTACGACGGAGAAGCAATCAGCCCCAGCATTTT
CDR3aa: CASSLRRRSNQPQHF

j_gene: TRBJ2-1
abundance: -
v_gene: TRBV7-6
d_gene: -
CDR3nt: TGTGCCAGCAGCTTACCGAGGGGCAATGAGCAGTTCTTC
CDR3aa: CASSLPRGNEQFF

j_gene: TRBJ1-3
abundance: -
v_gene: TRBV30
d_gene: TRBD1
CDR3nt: TGTGCCCACAGGGGTAGCGAGTCTGGAAACACCATATATTTT
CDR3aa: CAHRGSESGNTIYF

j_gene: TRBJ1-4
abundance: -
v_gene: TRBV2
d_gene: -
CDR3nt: TGTGCCAGCAGTGAACGAAGGCTGGGGACTAATGAAAAACTGTTTTTT
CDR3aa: CASSERRLGTNEKLFF

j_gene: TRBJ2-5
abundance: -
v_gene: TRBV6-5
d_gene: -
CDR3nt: TGTGCCAGCAGTTGGCAGGACCAAGAGACCCAGTACTTC
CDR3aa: CASSWQDQETQYF

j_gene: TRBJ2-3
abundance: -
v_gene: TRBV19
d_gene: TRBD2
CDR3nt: TGTGCCAGTAGTCTCGTAGCGGGGCCGTACACAGATACGCAGTATTTT
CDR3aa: CASSLVAGPYTDTQYF

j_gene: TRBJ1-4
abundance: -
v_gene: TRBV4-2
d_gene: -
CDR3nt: TGTGCCAGCAGCCAAGAAAGGGGAAACAGACGTAATGAAAAACTGTTTTTT
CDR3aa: CASSQERGNRRNEKLFF

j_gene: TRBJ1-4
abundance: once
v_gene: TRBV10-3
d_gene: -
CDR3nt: TGTGCCATCAGTGAGTCGGGGAAGAGAGGGGAAAAACTGTTTTTT
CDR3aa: CAISESGKRGEKLFF

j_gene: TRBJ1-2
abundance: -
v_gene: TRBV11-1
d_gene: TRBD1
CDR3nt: TGTGCCAGCAGCCCGGACAGGCGGTATAACTATGGCTACACCTTC
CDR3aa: CASSPDRRYNYGYTF

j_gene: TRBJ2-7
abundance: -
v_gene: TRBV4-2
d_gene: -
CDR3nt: TGTGCCAGCACCGGGGGACGGGGGTCCGGCGAGCAGTACTTC
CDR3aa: CASTGGRGSGEQYF

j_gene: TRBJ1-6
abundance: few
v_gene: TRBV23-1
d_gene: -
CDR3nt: TGCGCCAGCAGTCAACCACGGGGGAGGGTTGACTATAATTCACCCCTCCACTTT
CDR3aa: CASSQPRGRVDYNSPLHF

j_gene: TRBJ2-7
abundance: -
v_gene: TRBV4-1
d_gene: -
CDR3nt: TGCGCCAGCAGGTACTCCACAGGGAACTACGAGCAGTACTTC
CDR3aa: CASRYSTGNYEQYF

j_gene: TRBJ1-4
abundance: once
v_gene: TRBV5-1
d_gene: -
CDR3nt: TGCGCCAGCAGCTGGGGAGCGGCAACAACTAATGAAAAACTGTTTTTT
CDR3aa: CASSWGAATTNEKLFF

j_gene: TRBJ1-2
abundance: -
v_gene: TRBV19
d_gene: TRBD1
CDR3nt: TGTGCCAGTAAACCCGACAGGGGTCATGGCTACACCTTC
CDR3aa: CASKPDRGHGYTF

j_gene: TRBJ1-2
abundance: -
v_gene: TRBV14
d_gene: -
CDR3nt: TGTGCCAGCAGCCAAGTGTATGGGAGCTATGGCTACACCTTC
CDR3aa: CASSQVYGSYGYTF

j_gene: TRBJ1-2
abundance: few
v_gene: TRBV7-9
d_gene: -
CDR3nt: TGTGCCAGCAGCGAGAACTATGGCTACACCTTC
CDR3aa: CASSENYGYTF

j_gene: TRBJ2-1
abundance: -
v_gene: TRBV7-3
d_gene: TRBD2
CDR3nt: TGTGCCAGCAGCTTATGGGCTAGCGGGGGGGTCGCCTACAATGAGCAGTTCTTC
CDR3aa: CASSLWASGGVAYNEQFF